These T cell receptor beta chains were read from a single sample in a study of blood T cell repertoires in COVID-19. Libraries were prepared by immunoSEQ multiplex PCR; TCRdb keeps only in-frame clonotypes and omits some of them. The sample carries about 380,000 clones, more than 65% recorded once. The sample taken for sequencing was peripheral blood. The receptors originated from a human donor with acute or convalescent COVID-19. The donor label of this sample is uncertain. CDR3s include the opening cysteine and the closing phenylalanine or tryptophan. The D gene is left open where the match is weak. Clone size, where shown, is once, few, many, or a class for clones that have expanded.

>TRBJ1-6|.|TRBV5-1|.
TGCGCCAGCAGCTTCCGGACAGCCGGCTCACCCCTCCACTTT
CASSFRTAGSPLHF
>TRBJ1-6|.|TRBV12-3/TRBV12-4|.
TGTGCCACGCAGGGCCTCGGATCACCCCTCCACTTT
CATQGLGSPLHF
>TRBJ2-1|.|TRBV14|.
TGTGCCAGCAGCCAGCAGACCTACAATGAGCAGTTCTTC
CASSQQTYNEQFF
>TRBJ2-1|.|TRBV9|.
TGTGCCAGCAGCGTAGACTCCGGCTCCTACAATGAGCAGTTCTTC
CASSVDSGSYNEQFF
>TRBJ2-5|TRBD1|TRBV6-5|.
TGTGCCAGCAGTTTAGGTACAGGGGGAGAGACCCAGTACTTC
CASSLGTGGETQYF
>TRBJ1-5|.|TRBV12-3/TRBV12-4|.
TGTGCCAGCAGTTTAACAGGAACCCAGCCCCAGCATTTT
CASSLTGTQPQHF
>TRBJ1-2|.|TRBV7-8|.
TGTGCCAGCAGCCAACAGCAAGCTAACTATGGCTACACCTTC
CASSQQQANYGYTF
>TRBJ2-2|TRBD1|TRBV12-5|.
TGTGCTAGTGGTACCCGGGACAGGGGAGACACCGGGGAGCTGTTTTTT
CASGTRDRGDTGELFF
>TRBJ1-5|.|TRBV6-5|.
TGTGCCAGCAGCGAGGCGACTAGCAATCAGCCCCAGCATTTT
CASSEATSNQPQHF
>TRBJ1-2|.|TRBV27|.
TGTGCCAGCAGTTTCCGCGCCGGGAGCAACTATGGCTACACCTTC
CASSFRAGSNYGYTF
>TRBJ1-5|.|TRBV18|.
TGTGCCAGCTCACGGGACACGGTCAATCAGCCCCAGCATTTT
CASSRDTVNQPQHF
>TRBJ2-1|.|TRBV27|.
TGTGCCAGCAGTAAAGACGCCCAGGGGTACAATGAGCAGTTCTTC
CASSKDAQGYNEQFF
>TRBJ1-1|.|TRBV6-1|.
TGTGCCAGCAGTGAAGTTTTAGCGAGTCCCGGAGGTACTGAAGCTTTCTTT
CASSEVLASPGGTEAFF
>TRBJ1-3|.|TRBV18|.
TGTGCCAGCTCACCACCGGGCTCGGGGGGCTTGAACACCATATATTTT
CASSPPGSGGLNTIYF
>TRBJ2-7|.|TRBV30|once
TGTGCCTGGAGTGTTAGTCTTGTCAAGCAGTACTTC
CAWSVSLVKQYF
>TRBJ2-7|.|TRBV6-5|.
TGTGCCAGCAACGTCGGGAGCAGCTACTACGAGCAGTACTTC
CASNVGSSYYEQYF
>TRBJ1-1|.|TRBV30|.
TGTGCCTGGGCCCTCTCCTGGAGCACTGAAGCTTTCTTT
CAWALSWSTEAFF
>TRBJ1-5|.|TRBV18|.
TGTGCCAGCTCACCACAATCGGGAAGTCAGCCCCAGCATTTT
CASSPQSGSQPQHF
>TRBJ1-5|TRBD1|TRBV11-2|.
TGTGCCAGCAGCTCAGGGGGTCAGCCCCAGCATTTT
CASSSGGQPQHF
>TRBJ2-7|.|TRBV7-8|.
TGTGCCAGCAGTTTTTCCGATCCGGCGGCCTACGAGCAGTACTTC
CASSFSDPAAYEQYF
>TRBJ1-5|.|TRBV28|.
TGTGCCAGCAGTTTATTATTGGAGGATAGCAATCAGCCCCAGCATTTT
CASSLLLEDSNQPQHF
>TRBJ2-2|TRBD2|TRBV5-4|.
TGTGCCAGCAGCTCCAAGCGGGAGATAAGGCCCGGGGAGCTGTTTTTT
CASSSKREIRPGELFF
>TRBJ2-7|.|TRBV15|.
TGTGCCACCAGCACCTTCCTAGCGAGCCACTACGAGCAGTACTTC
CATSTFLASHYEQYF
>TRBJ1-1|TRBD1|TRBV27|many
TGTGCCAGCAGCACGACAGGGCTCACTGAAGCTTTCTTT
CASSTTGLTEAFF
>TRBJ1-1|.|TRBV7-9|.
TGTGCCAGCAGCCCCGGAGGGTTTAAGAACACTGAAGCTTTCTTT
CASSPGGFKNTEAFF
>TRBJ2-7|TRBD1|TRBV6-5|.
TGTGCCAGCAGTCGGGACAGAGCCTACGAGCAGTACTTC
CASSRDRAYEQYF
>TRBJ1-1|.|TRBV6-5|.
TGTGCCAGCAGTTCCCCCGGCAGGGGAAACACTGAAGCTTTCTTT
CASSSPGRGNTEAFF
>TRBJ2-7|.|TRBV5-1|.
TGCGCCAGCAGCAATACACACTACGAGCAGTACTTC
CASSNTHYEQYF
>TRBJ2-5|.|TRBV10-3|.
TGTGCCATCAGTAGGGCGGGACGCCAAGAGACCCAGTACTTC
CAISRAGRQETQYF
>TRBJ1-6|.|TRBV7-2|.
TGTGCCAGCAGCTTAAATGGCCAGGTTGTCTCACCCCTCCACTTT
CASSLNGQVVSPLHF
>TRBJ2-7|.|TRBV7-2|.
TGTGCCAGCAGCTCCCTAGCGACCGCCTACGAGCAGTACTTC
CASSSLATAYEQYF
>TRBJ1-1|.|TRBV27|few
TGTGCCAGCAGCTCCAGGGTGATGAACACTGAAGCTTTCTTT
CASSSRVMNTEAFF
>TRBJ2-1|.|TRBV2|.
TGTGCCAGCAGTGAAGGGTCCAGATACAATGAGCAGTTCTTC
CASSEGSRYNEQFF
>TRBJ1-1|.|TRBV5-6|once
TGTGCCAGCAGCTTGGTGTTGGTTGGAGAGGCTTTCTTT
CASSLVLVGEAFF
>TRBJ2-2|.|TRBV11-2|.
TGTGCCAGCAGCACCAGGGTGTTGGGGGAGCTGTTTTTT
CASSTRVLGELFF
>TRBJ1-1|.|TRBV6-1|.
TGTGCCAGCAGTGAAAGGACAATTGAAGCTTTCTTT
CASSERTIEAFF
>TRBJ1-1|.|TRBV18|.
TGTGCCAGCTCGCACGGTCAGAACACTGAAGCTTTCTTT
CASSHGQNTEAFF
>TRBJ1-3|.|TRBV28|.
TGTGCCAGTACAAGATCGGGGGTCAGCTCTGGAAACACCATATATTTT
CASTRSGVSSGNTIYF
>TRBJ1-5|TRBD1|TRBV2|.
TGTGCCAGCAGTGAGAGGACAGGAGTTGGGCAGCCCCAGCATTTT
CASSERTGVGQPQHF
>TRBJ2-2|TRBD2|TRBV5-4|.
TGTGCCAGCAGCTTGGGACTAGCGGGAGGTATCGGGGAGCTGTTTTTT
CASSLGLAGGIGELFF
>TRBJ1-4|TRBD1|TRBV3-1/TRBV3-2|.
TGTGCCAGCTGGGGACAGGGTTCTGGCGGAAAACTGTTTTTT
CASWGQGSGGKLFF